The rows below give T cell receptor beta chains drawn from one sample of a study of shared clonotypes between healthy human individuals. Some clones are missing from TCRdb's copy, which holds only in-frame ones; the method was immunoSEQ multiplex PCR. The sample has 600,000 to 750,000 clones; about 92% are singletons. The specimen was memory CD8+ T cells from PBMCs. These receptor sequences come from a man aged 18 to 29 in good health. Some clones in this sample may be carry-over from other donors' samples. The CDR3 runs from the conserved cysteine through the conserved F or W. D genes are given only for firm matches. Rows may omit the clone size; those that give it use once, few, many or a size class.

13	once	TRBV11-2	.	TRBJ2-3	TGTGCCAGCAGCTTAGCAGGAGTAGGGACGCAGTATTTT	CASSLAGVGTQYF
15	few	TRBV7-8	.	TRBJ1-5	TGTGCCAGCAGCAAAAGGAGTAATAGCAATCAGCCCCAGCATTTT	CASSKRSNSNQPQHF
12	.	TRBV29-1	TRBD2	TRBJ2-5	TGCAGCGTTGGGGGAGGGAGAGAGACCCAGTACTTC	CSVGGGRETQYF
14	.	TRBV10-1	TRBD1	TRBJ2-7	TGCGCCAGCAGCCAAGGGACAGGGGTGTACGAGCAGTACTTC	CASSQGTGVYEQYF
16	once	TRBV27	.	TRBJ2-5	TGTGCCAGCAGCGAGCGCGGTTTGCAGGGCGTTCAGACCCAGTACTTC	CASSERGLQGVQTQYF
18	.	TRBV4-2	TRBD2	TRBJ2-7	TGTGCCAGCAGCCAAGAGGGAGCTAGCGGGATCCTACCCTACGAGCAGTACTTC	CASSQEGASGILPYEQYF
16	.	TRBV10-3	TRBD1	TRBJ1-2	TGTGCCATCAGTGAACCCCCGGGACAGGGTGCGGGTGGCTACACCTTC	CAISEPPGQGAGGYTF
13	.	TRBV19	.	TRBJ2-3	TGTGCCAGTAGTGGAAGACGGCGAGATACGCAGTATTTT	CASSGRRRDTQYF
15	.	TRBV27	TRBD2	TRBJ2-1	TGTGCCAGCAGGGAGCGGACTAGCGAATACAATGAGCAGTTCTTC	CASRERTSEYNEQFF
15	.	TRBV6-1	.	TRBJ2-3	TGTGCCAGCAGTGAACCGGTTCCAGGCACAGATACGCAGTATTTT	CASSEPVPGTDTQYF
15	.	TRBV4-3	.	TRBJ1-4	TGCGCCAGCAGCCAAATCTTGGCAGGCACTGAAAAACTGTTTTTT	CASSQILAGTEKLFF
14	.	TRBV28	.	TRBJ2-7	TGTGCCAGCACTCCCGTCGGAGGGAACTACGAGCAGTACTTC	CASTPVGGNYEQYF
16	.	TRBV13	.	TRBJ2-7	TGTGCCAGCAGCTTAGGCGGGTACGGGGGCGCGGACGAGCAGTACTTC	CASSLGGYGGADEQYF
13	.	TRBV30	.	TRBJ2-3	TGTGCCTGGATGACAATTTTCACAGATACGCAGTATTTT	CAWMTIFTDTQYF
15	.	TRBV11-2	TRBD1	TRBJ1-1	TGTGCCAGCAGTTTATGGGACAGGGCCATCACTGAAGCTTTCTTT	CASSLWDRAITEAFF
15	.	TRBV10-1	.	TRBJ1-4	TGCGCCAGCAGCCTCGGACGAGCAACTAATGAAAAACTGTTTTTT	CASSLGRATNEKLFF
12	.	TRBV7-6	.	TRBJ2-7	TGTGCCAGCAGCTTCTTAGGTGACGAGCAGTACTTC	CASSFLGDEQYF
16	.	TRBV13	TRBD2	TRBJ2-5	TGTGCCAGCAGCTCCAGACTAGCGGGAGGTTGGGAGACCCAGTACTTC	CASSSRLAGGWETQYF
14	.	TRBV19	TRBD2	TRBJ2-2	TGTGCCAGTAGTTGGACTAGCGCTACCGGGGAGCTGTTTTTT	CASSWTSATGELFF
15	.	TRBV13	TRBD2	TRBJ2-3	TGTGCCAGCACCGCGACTAGCGGGAGACGAGATACGCAGTATTTT	CASTATSGRRDTQYF
13	.	TRBV27	.	TRBJ2-7	TGTGCCAGCAGTTTATCGTTCGTTTACGAGCAGTACTTC	CASSLSFVYEQYF